Following are 24 T cell receptor beta chains from one sample sequenced in a study of T cells in Graves' hyperthyroidism and ophthalmopathy. Amplified TCR beta CDR3 regions came from RNA transcripts. TCR CDR3 underwent first-round RT-PCR with the HTBI primer set. TCRdb ran MiXCR on the multiplex PCR reads and lists one entry per CDR3 protein. The sample consists of more than 55,000 distinct CDR3 sequences, about 57% of them appearing once. The sequenced sample consisted of blood. Receptors were obtained from a woman in her sixties or seventies with Graves' ophthalmopathy.

V usage is TRBV5-4 and J usage is TRBJ1-2, with D unclear. Germline V CDR1 and CDR2: SGHNT, YYREEE (reference sequence). The CDR3 is 14 residues long. V was trimmed by 7 bases and J by 3 bases, leaving 16 bases between them. In DNA form, the CDR3 reads TGTGCCAGCTGTCTTGGAGCAGTTGACTATGGCTACACCTTC. It specifies CASCLGAVDYGYTF. Full variable domain (remainder filled in from reference TRBV5-4 and TRBJ1-2): ETGVTQSPTHLIKTRGQQVTLRCSSQSGHNTVSWYQQALGQGPQFIFQYYREEENGRGNFPPRFSGLQFPNYSSELNVNALELDDSALYLCASCLGAVDYGYTFGSGTRLTVV.

A single count supports this clonotype. V is TRBV7-6 and J is TRBJ1-6; D is undetermined. Germline assignment: CDR1 SGHVS and CDR2 FNYEAQ. Deletions cut 0 bases from V and 7 bases from J, with 10 bases between. The CDR3 is 15 amino acids. The CDR3 DNA is TGTGCCAGCAGCTTAGCGTATTCCGGCAATTCACCCCTCCACTTT. Amino acid sequence: CASSLAYSGNSPLHF.

This clonotype was counted ten times or more. The chain links TRBV10-1 to TRBJ2-3; D gene ambiguous. Trimming removed 0 bases from V and 8 bases from J, with 9 bases in between. Germline CDR1 is WNHNN and CDR2 is SYGVQD (reference sequence). The CDR3 has 13 residues. CDR3 DNA: TGCGCCAGCAGTGAGTCCGTAGATGGTACGCAGTATTTT. Protein product: CASSESVDGTQYF.

Of note for this clonotype: Germline and junction disagree at one end, which may indicate a read error. V and J are TRBV5-6 and TRBJ2-7; 7 bases match TRBD1. Germline V gives CDR1 SGHDT, CDR2 YYEEEE. The CDR3 has 12 residues. The CDR3 nucleotides read TGTGCCAGCAGCCTGAGAGGGGGCGAGCAGCACTTC. Translation gives CASSLRGGEQHF.

This chain's CDR3 is CASSQGLAGNTGEQYF. Here the CDR3 DNA reads TGTGCCAGCAGCCAAGGACTAGCGGGAAACACCGGGGAGCAGTACTTC. The chain combines TRBV4-2 with TRBJ2-7, with TRBD2 matching 11 bases. The CDR3 is 16 residues long. V was clipped by 1 base and J by 7 bases; unmatched bases: 9. The germline V gene has CDR1 LGHNA and CDR2 YNFKEQ.

By proportion, this clonotype is medium-sized (0.01 to 0.1%). This chain connects TRBV11-2 to TRBJ2-5; 10 nucleotides agree with TRBD1. Trimming took 4 bases from V and 5 from J; bases not matched to a gene: 4. The germline V gene has CDR1 SGHAT and CDR2 FQNNGV. The CDR3 sequence is 14 residues long. CDR3 nucleotides: TGTGCCAGCAGCTCGACAGGGGGCGGGGAGACCCAGTACTTC. Translated, it gives CASSSTGGGETQYF.

This clonotype was observed many times. The chain uses TRBV7-2 and TRBJ2-1, with 8 nucleotides matching TRBD2. J was trimmed by 5 bases and V by 5 bases; bases with no gene match: 8. Germline lookup yields CDR1 SGHTA and CDR2 FQGNSA. The CDR3 covers 15 residues. Here the CDR3 reads CASSPYGRGDNEQFF. As DNA, the CDR3 is TGTGCCAGCAGCCCCTACGGGCGGGGGGACAATGAGCAGTTCTTC.

Worth noting for this clonotype: The CDR3 end shows no conserved phenylalanine or tryptophan, and so a read error is likely. The DNA is left out, because the CDR3 cannot be placed on it with certainty; the CDR3 is given as TCRdb lists it. The chain links TRBV7-8 to TRBJ2-2. Per the germline V gene, CDR1 is SGHVS and CDR2 is FQNEAQ. The CDR3 spans 9 residues, counting both ends. The CDR3 sequence is CASSLGANS.

This clonotype has ten or more counts. The gene calls are TRBV6-6 and TRBJ1-2; unclear D gene. Germline V gives CDR1 MNHNY, CDR2 SVGAGI (reference sequence). The CDR3 has 14 amino acids. Trimming removed 4 bases at V and 6 bases at J, with 15 bases between. The CDR3 loop reads CASSSNTGDDGYTF. The CDR3 DNA follows: TGTGCCAGCAGTTCAAACACGGGCGATGATGGCTACACCTTC.

This clonotype came up many times. CDR3 sequence: CASSQDLTPLHLHF. The CDR3 nucleotides read TGCGCCAGCAGCCAAGATTTGACACCTTTACACCTCCACTTT. V usage is TRBV4-3 and J usage is TRBJ1-6; D gene uncertain. The CDR3 is made up of 14 amino acids. The V gene lost 0 bases and the J gene lost 15 bases, with 15 bases spanning the gap. Germline CDR1 and CDR2: LGHNA and YSLEER.

The V gene is TRBV7-2, the J gene TRBJ2-1; a possible D gene is TRBD1 (5 bases). Per the germline V gene, CDR1 is SGHTA and CDR2 is FQGNSA. CDR3 length: 15 amino acids. Trimming stripped 5 bases from V and 7 bases from J, with 18 bases between. The CDR3 coding sequence is TGTGCCAGCAGCCCGACAGATGTGGGGCTAAATGAGCAGTTCTTC. It encodes CASSPTDVGLNEQFF. Drawing the rest from reference TRBV7-2 and TRBJ2-1, the complete variable domain is GAGVSQSPSNKVTEKGKDVELRCDPISGHTALYWYRQSLGQGLEFLIYFQGNSAPDKSGLPSDRFSAERTGGSVSTLTIQRTQQEDSAVYLCASSPTDVGLNEQFFGPGTRLTVL.

Comment on this clonotype: A much larger clone lies a single base off, so this may be a read error. This CDR3 is CANSGSYTQYF. DNA of the CDR3: TGTGCCAACTCGGGCTCGTATACGCAGTATTTT. V usage is TRBV18 and J usage is TRBJ2-3; D is unresolved. With 10 bases removed from V and 7 bases from J, the gap between germline ends came to 12 bases. This CDR3 is 11 amino acids long. In germline, CDR1 is KGHSH, CDR2 LQKENI.

This clonotype was counted many times. The chain employs TRBV5-1 and TRBJ1-4; D is uncertain. V gave up 4 bases and J gave up 0 bases, with 7 bases separating them. CDR1 is SGHRS and CDR2 is YFSETQ in the germline V gene. This CDR3 has 14 residues. The DNA of the CDR3 is TGCGCCAGCAGCCCAGGAACAACTAATGAAAAACTGTTTTTT. Residues: CASSPGTTNEKLFF. Looking up the rest from reference TRBV5-1 and TRBJ1-4 gives the full variable domain: KAGVTQTPRYLIKTRGQQVTLSCSPISGHRSVSWYQQTPGQGLQFLFEYFSETQRNKGNFPGRFSGRQFSNSRSEMNVSTLELGDSALYLCASSPGTTNEKLFFGSGTQLSVL.

A remark on this clonotype: This sequence may be a read error, since a much larger clone differs from it by one base. The chain links TRBV29-1 to TRBJ1-2; D is possibly TRBD1 (5 bases). Germline CDR1 SQVTM, CDR2 ANQGSEA. The CDR3 has 14 amino acids. The ends were cut back, 8 bases at V and 1 base at J, with 17 bases in the middle. The CDR3 protein is CSFGRGGYNYGYTF. The CDR3 region has the DNA TGCAGCTTCGGACGGGGGGGATATAACTATGGCTACACCTTC.

This clonotype was recorded many times. The chain has TRBV19 and TRBJ2-1; 11 nucleotides align to TRBD2. V shed 3 bases and J 6 bases; nucleotides not matched to a gene: 13. From germline, CDR1 is LNHDA and CDR2 SQIVND (reference sequence). This CDR3 has 18 residues. The CDR3, as DNA: TGTGCCAGTAGTATGCGTGGCGGGCTAGCGGGAGGTGTCAATGAGCAGTTCTTC. Translating it yields CASSMRGGLAGGVNEQFF.

The chain links TRBV7-3 to TRBJ2-5, with D perhaps matching TRBD2 (6 bases). This CDR3 spans 16 amino acids. Germline V gene sequence: CDR1 SGHTA, CDR2 FQGTGA. Deletions cut 3 bases from V and 4 bases from J, with 18 bases between. The CDR3: CASSFGTGGLGETQYF. Here the CDR3 DNA reads TGTGCCAGCAGCTTCGGGACTGGCGGGTTAGGAGAGACCCAGTACTTC.

With regard to this clonotype: Since no conserved phenylalanine or tryptophan closes the CDR3, a read error is the likely cause. The chain carries TRBV9 and TRBJ2-7; 14 bases match TRBD2. Losses at the gene ends were 0 bases for V and 2 bases for J; bases not matched to a gene: 4. In germline, CDR1 is SGDLS, CDR2 YYNGEE. The CDR3 contains 17 residues. CDR3 coding DNA: TGTGCCAGCAGCGTAGAGGGGACTAGCGGGGGTGCCTACGAGCAGTACCTC. Its translation: CASSVEGTSGGAYEQYL.

Ten or more counts support this clonotype. This sequence joins TRBV6-6 and TRBJ2-7; no definite D call. Looked up from germline, CDR1 is MNHNY and CDR2 is SVGAGI (reference sequence). V dropped 2 bases and J dropped 0 bases, with 5 bases sitting between them. The CDR3 contains 13 residues. CDR3 nucleotides: TGTGCCAGCAGTTACGGGGTCTCCTACGAGCAGTACTTC. Translated: CASSYGVSYEQYF.

Many counts were recorded for this clonotype. The genes are TRBV28 and TRBJ2-7, with 12 positions matching TRBD1. The CDR3 covers 15 residues. CDR1 MDHEN and CDR2 SYDVKM come from the germline V gene. V trimming: 5 bases; J trimming: 6 bases; junction bases outside the gene matches: 8. In DNA form, the CDR3 reads TGTGCCAGCAGTCCGGCGGGACAGGGGGCTCGCGAGCAGTACTTC. Protein: CASSPAGQGAREQYF.

The chain recombines TRBV11-2 with TRBJ1-3; TRBD1 matches 8 bases. V dropped 5 bases and J dropped 16; count of bases not matched to a gene: 22. This CDR3 contains 16 residues. CDR1 and CDR2 (germline): SGHAT, FQNNGV. The CDR3 coding sequence is TGTGCCAGCAGCCCAAATACAGGGGGAAAAGGAAACACCGTGTATTTT. The encoded protein is CASSPNTGGKGNTVYF.

This clonotype is medium-sized (0.01 to 0.1%) within its sample. The rearrangement joins TRBV15 to TRBJ1-3; D may be TRBD1 (5 bases). Germline values: CDR1 LNHNV, CDR2 YYDKDF (reference sequence). V gave up 9 bases and J gave up 0 bases, with 15 bases separating them. The CDR3 spans 15 residues. The CDR3 DNA is TGTGCCACTTCGGTAGGCAGGGTCTCTGGAAACACCATATATTTT. Amino acid sequence: CATSVGRVSGNTIYF.

Ten or more counts support this clonotype. J is TRBJ1-1 and V is TRBV4-3, with D hard to call. Germline V gene sequence: CDR1 LGHNA, CDR2 YSLEER. This CDR3 is 13 amino acids long. The germline V and J ends were trimmed by 1 base and 0 bases, with 3 bases remaining between them. The CDR3: CASSQVLNTEAFF. The CDR3 region has the DNA TGCGCCAGCAGCCAAGTCTTGAACACTGAAGCTTTCTTT.

The chain combines TRBV6-4 with TRBJ2-3, with a tentative D call TRBD1 (5 bases). CDR1 is MRHNA, CDR2 SNTAGT, per germline. This CDR3 contains 13 residues. V was trimmed by 3 bases and J by 6 bases, leaving 10 bases between them. The CDR3 region is CASSEKDTDTQYF. The CDR3 DNA sequence: TGTGCCAGCAGTGAAAAGGACACGGATACGCAGTATTTT.

The gene calls are TRBV7-8 and TRBJ1-2; possibly TRBD1 for D (6 bases). Germline loops: CDR1 SGHVS, CDR2 FQNEAQ. Trimming cost V 1 base and J 7 bases, with 16 bases left between them. This CDR3 is 15 amino acids long. CDR3 residues: CASSLDSGGAGGYTF. The CDR3 nucleotides read TGTGCCAGCAGCTTAGATAGCGGGGGCGCGGGTGGCTACACCTTC. Full variable domain (rest looked up from reference TRBV7-8 and TRBJ1-2): GAGVSQSPRYKVAKRGQDVALRCDPISGHVSLFWYQQALGQGPEFLTYFQNEAQLDKSGLPSDRFFAERPEGSVSTLKIQRTQQEDSAVYLCASSLDSGGAGGYTFGSGTRLTVV.